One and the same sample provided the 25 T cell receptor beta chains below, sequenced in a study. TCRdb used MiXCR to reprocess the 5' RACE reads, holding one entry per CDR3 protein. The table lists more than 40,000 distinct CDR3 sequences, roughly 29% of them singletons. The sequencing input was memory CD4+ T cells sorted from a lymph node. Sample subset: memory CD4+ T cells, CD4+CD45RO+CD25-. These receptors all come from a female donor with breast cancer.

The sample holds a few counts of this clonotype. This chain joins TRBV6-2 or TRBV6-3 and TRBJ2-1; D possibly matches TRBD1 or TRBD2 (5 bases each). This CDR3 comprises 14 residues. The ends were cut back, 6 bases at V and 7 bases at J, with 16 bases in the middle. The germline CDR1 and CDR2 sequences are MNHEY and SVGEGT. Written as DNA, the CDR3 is TGTGCCAGCAGAACTGGGGGAGAGTTGAATGAGCAGTTCTTC. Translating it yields CASRTGGELNEQFF.

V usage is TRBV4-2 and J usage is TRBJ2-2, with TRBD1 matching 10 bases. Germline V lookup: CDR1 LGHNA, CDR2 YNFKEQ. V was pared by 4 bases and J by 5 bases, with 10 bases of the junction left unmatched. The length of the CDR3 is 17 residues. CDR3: CASSLNPGTGVTGELFF. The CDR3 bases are TGTGCCAGCAGCCTAAACCCCGGGACAGGGGTAACCGGGGAGCTGTTTTTT.

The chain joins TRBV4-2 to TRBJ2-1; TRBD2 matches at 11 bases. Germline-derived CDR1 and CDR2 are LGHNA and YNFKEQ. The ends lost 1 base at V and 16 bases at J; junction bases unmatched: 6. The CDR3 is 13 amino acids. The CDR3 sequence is CASSQGGLAGGFF. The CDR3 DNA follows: TGTGCCAGCAGCCAAGGTGGCCTAGCGGGAGGTTTCTTC.

CDR3 in amino acids: CASSLFPGGPSYSGDTDTQYF. DNA for the CDR3: TGCGCCAGCAGCTTGTTTCCGGGAGGGCCCAGTTACTCTGGGGACACAGATACGCAGTATTTT. This chain joins TRBV5-1 and TRBJ2-3, with 8 bases identical to TRBD2. The CDR3 is 21 residues long. V trimming: 1 base; J trimming: 2 bases; junction bases outside the gene matches: 21. Germline V gene lookup returns CDR1 SGHRS and CDR2 YFSETQ.

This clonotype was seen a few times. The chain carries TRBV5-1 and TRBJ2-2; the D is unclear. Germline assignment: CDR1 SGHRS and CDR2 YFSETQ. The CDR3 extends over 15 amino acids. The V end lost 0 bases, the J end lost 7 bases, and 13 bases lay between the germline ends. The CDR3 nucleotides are TGCGCCAGCAGCTTGGTTTCTGGCGTCGGCGGGGAGCTGTTTTTT. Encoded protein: CASSLVSGVGGELFF.

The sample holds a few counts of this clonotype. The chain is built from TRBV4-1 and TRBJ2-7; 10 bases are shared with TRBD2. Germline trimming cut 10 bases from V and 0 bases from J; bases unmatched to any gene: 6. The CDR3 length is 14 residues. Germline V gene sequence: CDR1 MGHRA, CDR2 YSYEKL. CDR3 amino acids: CANLAGGISYEQYF. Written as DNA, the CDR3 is TGCGCCAACTTAGCGGGAGGAATCTCCTACGAGCAGTACTTC.

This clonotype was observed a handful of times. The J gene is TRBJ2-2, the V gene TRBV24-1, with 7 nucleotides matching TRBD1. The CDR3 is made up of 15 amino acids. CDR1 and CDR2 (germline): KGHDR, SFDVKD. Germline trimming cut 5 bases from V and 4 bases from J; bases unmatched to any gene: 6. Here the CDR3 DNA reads TGTGCCACCAGTGGTCCGAGGACAGGCACCGGGGAGCTGTTTTTT. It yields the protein CATSGPRTGTGELFF.

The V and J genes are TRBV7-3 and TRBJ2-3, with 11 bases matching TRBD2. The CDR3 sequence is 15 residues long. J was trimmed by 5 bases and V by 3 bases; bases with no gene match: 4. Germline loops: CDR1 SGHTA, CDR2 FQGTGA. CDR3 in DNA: TGTGCCAGCAGCTTCCTAGCGGGGGGTCAAGATACGCAGTATTTT. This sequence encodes CASSFLAGGQDTQYF.

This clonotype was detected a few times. The CDR3 here is CAIRGAERYNEQFF. The CDR3 DNA follows: TGTGCCATCAGGGGGGCGGAACGTTACAATGAGCAGTTCTTC. The chain employs TRBV10-3 and TRBJ2-1; D might be TRBD1 (6 bases). The CDR3 is 14 amino acids. The germline V gene encodes CDR1 ENHRY and CDR2 SYGVKD. With 6 bases removed from V and 4 bases from J, the gap between germline ends came to 13 bases.

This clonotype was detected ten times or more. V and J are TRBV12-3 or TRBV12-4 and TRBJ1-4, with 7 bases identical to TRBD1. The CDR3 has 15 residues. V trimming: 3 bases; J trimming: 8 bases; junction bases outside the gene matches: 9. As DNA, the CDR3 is TGTGCCAGCAGTTTGTCCGGGACAGTGCTCGAAAAACTGTTTTTT. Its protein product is CASSLSGTVLEKLFF.

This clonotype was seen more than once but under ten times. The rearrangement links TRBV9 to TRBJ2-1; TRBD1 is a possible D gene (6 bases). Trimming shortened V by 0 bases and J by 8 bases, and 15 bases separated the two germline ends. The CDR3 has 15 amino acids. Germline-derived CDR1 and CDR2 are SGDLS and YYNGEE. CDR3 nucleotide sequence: TGTGCCAGCAGCGTAGCCAACAGGGTCGGGGATGAGCAGTTCTTC. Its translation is CASSVANRVGDEQFF.

CDR3: CASSLMGQGANQPQHF. As DNA, the CDR3 is TGTGCCAGCAGCTTGATGGGACAGGGGGCGAATCAGCCCCAGCATTTT. The J gene is TRBJ1-5, the V gene TRBV5-6; TRBD1 matches 12 bases. Trimming at V came to 1 base and at J to 4 bases, leaving 3 bases not matched to a gene. The CDR3 length is 16 residues. Germline loops: CDR1 SGHDT, CDR2 YYEEEE.

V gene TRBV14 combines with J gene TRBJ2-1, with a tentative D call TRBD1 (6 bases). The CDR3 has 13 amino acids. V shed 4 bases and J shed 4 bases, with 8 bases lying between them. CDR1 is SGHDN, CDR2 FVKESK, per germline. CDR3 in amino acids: CASSPRGYNEQFF. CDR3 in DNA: TGTGCCAGCAGCCCGAGGGGGTACAATGAGCAGTTCTTC.

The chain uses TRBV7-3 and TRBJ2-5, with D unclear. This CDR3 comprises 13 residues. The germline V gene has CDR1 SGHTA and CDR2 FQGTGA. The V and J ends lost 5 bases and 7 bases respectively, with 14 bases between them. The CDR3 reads CASSLRSSGTQYF. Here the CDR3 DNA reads TGTGCCAGCAGCCTGAGGAGTTCAGGGACCCAGTACTTC.

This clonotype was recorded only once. The CDR3 DNA follows: TGTGCCAGCAGCGTGGGACATGACACTGAAGCTTTCTTT. The encoded protein is CASSVGHDTEAFF. The V and J genes are TRBV9 and TRBJ1-1, with a tentative D call TRBD1 (6 bases). V lost 2 bases and J 3 bases, leaving 8 bases between the germline ends. Germline values: CDR1 SGDLS, CDR2 YYNGEE. The CDR3 extends over 13 amino acids.

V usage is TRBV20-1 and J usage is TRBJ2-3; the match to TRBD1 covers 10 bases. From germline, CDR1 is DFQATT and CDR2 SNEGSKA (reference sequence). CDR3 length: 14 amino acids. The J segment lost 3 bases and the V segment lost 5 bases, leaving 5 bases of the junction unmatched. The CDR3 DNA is TGCAGTGCTCGAGGACAGGGGGAAACAGATACGCAGTATTTT. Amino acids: CSARGQGETDTQYF.

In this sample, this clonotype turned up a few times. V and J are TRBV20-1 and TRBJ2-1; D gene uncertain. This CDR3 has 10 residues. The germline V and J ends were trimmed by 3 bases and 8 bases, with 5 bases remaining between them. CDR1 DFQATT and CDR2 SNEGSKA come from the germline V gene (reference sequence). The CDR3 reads CSASVYEQFF. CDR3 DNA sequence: TGCAGTGCTAGCGTCTATGAGCAGTTCTTC.

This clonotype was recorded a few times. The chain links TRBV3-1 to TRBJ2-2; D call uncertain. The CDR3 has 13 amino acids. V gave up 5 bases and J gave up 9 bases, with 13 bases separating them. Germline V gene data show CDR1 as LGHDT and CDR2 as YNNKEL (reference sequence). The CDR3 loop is CASSSGLARELFF. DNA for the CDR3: TGTGCCAGCAGCTCTGGCCTCGCTCGGGAGCTGTTTTTT.

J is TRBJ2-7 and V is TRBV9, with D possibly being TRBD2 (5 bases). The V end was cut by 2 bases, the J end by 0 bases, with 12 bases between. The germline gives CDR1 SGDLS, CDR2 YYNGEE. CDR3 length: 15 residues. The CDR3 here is CASSVDAGLSYEQYF. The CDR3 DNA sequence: TGTGCCAGCAGCGTGGACGCGGGTCTCTCCTACGAGCAGTACTTC.

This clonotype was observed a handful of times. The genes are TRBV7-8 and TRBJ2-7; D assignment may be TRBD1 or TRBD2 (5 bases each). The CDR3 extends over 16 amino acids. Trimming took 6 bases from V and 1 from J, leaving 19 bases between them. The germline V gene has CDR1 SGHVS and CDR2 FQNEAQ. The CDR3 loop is CASRQSNRDVSYEQYF. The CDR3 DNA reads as TGTGCCAGCAGACAATCCAACCGGGACGTATCCTACGAGCAGTACTTC.

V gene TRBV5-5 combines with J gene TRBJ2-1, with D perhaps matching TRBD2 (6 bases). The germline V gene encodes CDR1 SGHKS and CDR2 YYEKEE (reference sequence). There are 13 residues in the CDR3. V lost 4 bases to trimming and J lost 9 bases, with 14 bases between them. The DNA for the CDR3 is TGTGCCAGCAGCCTGACTAGTAAGGGTGAGCAGTTCTTC. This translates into CASSLTSKGEQFF.

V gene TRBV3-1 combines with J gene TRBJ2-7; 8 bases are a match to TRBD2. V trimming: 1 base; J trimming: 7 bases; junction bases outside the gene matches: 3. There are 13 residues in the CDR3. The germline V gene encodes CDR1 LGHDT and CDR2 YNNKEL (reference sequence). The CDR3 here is CASSQGTSFEQYF. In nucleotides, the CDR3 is TGTGCCAGCAGCCAAGGGACTAGCTTTGAGCAGTACTTC.

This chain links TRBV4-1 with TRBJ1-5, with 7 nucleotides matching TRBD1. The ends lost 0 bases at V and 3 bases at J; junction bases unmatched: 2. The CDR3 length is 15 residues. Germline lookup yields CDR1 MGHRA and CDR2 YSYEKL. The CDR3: CASSQETGANQPQHF. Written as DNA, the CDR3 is TGCGCCAGCAGCCAAGAAACAGGGGCCAATCAGCCCCAGCATTTT.

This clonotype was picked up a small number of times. The CDR3 spells CASSSGDVNTQYF. The CDR3 DNA sequence: TGTGCCAGCAGCTCCGGGGACGTTAATACGCAGTATTTT. The chain links TRBV5-6 to TRBJ2-3; either TRBD1 or TRBD2 may supply D (5 bases each). V lost 3 bases to trimming and J lost 7 bases, with 12 bases between them. Germline V gene lookup returns CDR1 SGHDT and CDR2 YYEEEE. There are 13 residues in the CDR3.

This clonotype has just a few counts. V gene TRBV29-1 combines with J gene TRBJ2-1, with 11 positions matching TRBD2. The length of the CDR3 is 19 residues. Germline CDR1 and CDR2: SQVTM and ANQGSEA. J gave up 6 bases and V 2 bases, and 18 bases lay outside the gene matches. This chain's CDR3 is CSVERRLAGGVPDSNEQFF. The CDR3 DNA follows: TGCAGCGTTGAAAGACGGCTAGCGGGGGGCGTCCCCGATAGCAATGAGCAGTTCTTC.